A selection of T cell receptor beta chains follows, all from one sample in a study of OX40 agonist ivuxolimab in advanced cancers. Method: immunoSEQ multiplex PCR; TCRdb's copy keeps in-frame clones and lacks some. This sample has some 35,000 clones; around 85% occur once, and the top ten carry under 45%. Sample: CD4+ or CD8+ T cells sorted from blood, taken in a trial of the OX40 agonist ivuxolimab. The receptors shown here come from an adult with an advanced solid tumor such as melanoma, head and neck, liver or kidney cancer. Both conserved end residues are part of each CDR3. The order of the fields is clone size, J gene, V gene, D gene, CDR3 protein, CDR3 DNA. The D gene is left open where the match is weak. Clone size is stated in some rows and not others, as once, few, many or a class when expanded.

. | TRBJ1-5 | TRBV7-8 | . | CASTIAPFLPQHF | TGTGCCAGCACCATCGCTCCTTTTCTGCCCCAGCATTTT
once | TRBJ1-6 | TRBV6-4 | . | CASSDSDASPLHF | TGTGCCAGCAGTGACTCGGACGCTTCACCCCTCCACTTT
. | TRBJ1-4 | TRBV7-9 | TRBD1 | CASSQAASTGFREKLFF | TGTGCCAGCAGCCAAGCCGCCTCGACAGGGTTCCGCGAAAAACTGTTTTTT
. | TRBJ2-5 | TRBV4-1 | . | CASSQGDAREETQYF | TGCGCCAGCAGCCAAGGCGACGCGCGGGAAGAGACCCAGTACTTC
few | TRBJ2-5 | TRBV20-1 | . | CSASGSETQYF | TGCAGTGCTTCCGGGAGTGAGACCCAGTACTTC
once | TRBJ1-3 | TRBV10-3 | . | CAISESAGWTNTIYF | TGTGCCATCAGTGAGTCGGCAGGGTGGACAAACACCATATATTTT
. | TRBJ2-7 | TRBV18 | TRBD2 | CASSYGLAYEQYF | TGTGCCAGCTCATACGGACTAGCCTACGAGCAGTACTTC
once | TRBJ1-3 | TRBV7-8 | TRBD1 | CASSLAGQGATGNTIYF | TGTGCCAGCAGCTTAGCAGGTCAGGGGGCGACTGGAAACACCATATATTTT
. | TRBJ2-2 | TRBV30 | . | CAWSKDGDTYTGELFF | TGTGCCTGGAGTAAAGATGGGGACACTTACACCGGGGAGCTGTTTTTT
. | TRBJ2-7 | TRBV7-2 | . | CASRRDQFYEQYF | TGTGCCAGCAGGAGAGACCAGTTTTACGAGCAGTACTTC
. | TRBJ1-1 | TRBV7-9 | . | CASTALTGLDTEAFF | TGTGCCAGCACCGCTTTGACAGGCCTGGACACTGAAGCTTTCTTT
. | TRBJ2-7 | TRBV18 | . | CASSPNLDTRTTQQYF | TGTGCCAGCTCACCAAACCTGGACACCCGAACTACCCAGCAGTACTTC
. | TRBJ1-4 | TRBV7-9 | . | CASSLAEGEKLFF | TGTGCCAGCAGCTTAGCGGAGGGGGAAAAACTGTTTTTT
. | TRBJ2-7 | TRBV11-2 | . | CASSLNTLGEQYF | TGTGCCAGCAGCTTAAACACTCTGGGGGAGCAGTACTTC
. | TRBJ1-3 | TRBV19 | . | CASSRTGERGNTIYF | TGTGCCAGTAGCCGGACGGGGGAGCGAGGAAACACCATATATTTT
. | TRBJ1-5 | TRBV28 | . | CAVDGLNQPQHF | TGCGCAGTAGACGGACTCAATCAGCCCCAGCATTTT
. | TRBJ2-2 | TRBV19 | . | CASSSPGGYTGELFF | TGTGCCAGTAGCTCTCCAGGGGGGTATACCGGGGAGCTGTTTTTT
few | TRBJ1-5 | TRBV4-1 | . | CASSQDGGQREAQHF | TGCGCCAGCAGCCAAGATGGGGGGCAGCGCGAGGCCCAGCATTTT
. | TRBJ1-5 | TRBV5-4 | . | CASSLSGREPQHF | TGTGCCAGCAGCTTGTCAGGGAGAGAGCCCCAGCATTTT
. | TRBJ2-7 | TRBV2 | TRBD1 | CASTLGTGIYEQYF | TGTGCCAGCACCCTCGGGACAGGTATTTACGAGCAGTACTTC
. | TRBJ2-7 | TRBV7-9 | . | CASRAGASYEQYF | TGTGCCAGCAGGGCGGGCGCCTCCTACGAGCAGTACTTC
. | TRBJ1-2 | TRBV2 | . | CASSEALWTRDGYTF | TGTGCCAGCAGTGAAGCGCTTTGGACTAGGGATGGCTACACCTTC
. | TRBJ2-5 | TRBV19 | TRBD1 | CASSSRQGETQYF | TGTGCCAGTAGTAGTCGACAGGGGGAGACCCAGTACTTC
once | TRBJ2-7 | TRBV15 | . | CATSRGGQALYEQYF | TGTGCCACCAGCAGAGGGGGACAAGCTCTCTACGAGCAGTACTTC
once | TRBJ2-2 | TRBV11-2 | TRBD1 | CASSSRTGNTGELFF | TGTGCCAGCAGCTCTCGGACAGGGAACACCGGGGAGCTGTTTTTT
once | TRBJ2-2 | TRBV9 | . | CASSVSVTGELFF | TGTGCCAGCAGCGTATCAGTGACCGGGGAGCTGTTTTTT
few | TRBJ2-7 | TRBV28 | TRBD1 | CASRAGGSPSYEQYF | TGTGCCAGCAGGGCAGGGGGCTCCCCGTCCTACGAGCAGTACTTC
. | TRBJ2-3 | TRBV7-2 | . | CASGRTDTQYF | TGTGCCAGCGGCCGGACAGATACGCAGTATTTT
. | TRBJ2-3 | TRBV6-6 | TRBD2 | CASTPGGGVNTQYF | TGTGCCAGCACCCCTGGCGGGGGAGTAAATACGCAGTATTTT
. | TRBJ2-7 | TRBV6-5 | TRBD1 | CASSRDRGPNEQYF | TGTGCCAGCAGCCGGGACAGGGGGCCGAACGAGCAGTACTTC
. | TRBJ2-1 | TRBV5-4 | . | CASSPNSGTYNEQFF | TGTGCCAGCAGCCCGAATTCTGGGACCTACAATGAGCAGTTCTTC
. | TRBJ1-5 | TRBV9 | TRBD1 | CASSQGGRQPQHF | TGTGCCAGCAGTCAGGGGGGGCGACAGCCCCAGCATTTT
. | TRBJ2-5 | TRBV5-1 | TRBD1 | CASSLAGQGETQYF | TGCGCCAGCAGCTTGGCGGGACAGGGAGAGACCCAGTACTTC
. | TRBJ1-1 | TRBV18 | . | CASSPLGQTVRNTEAFF | TGTGCCAGCTCACCACTAGGACAGACGGTCAGGAACACTGAAGCTTTCTTT
. | TRBJ2-7 | TRBV5-4 | . | CASSRGLGYEQYF | TGTGCCAGCAGCCGTGGGTTGGGTTACGAGCAGTACTTC
. | TRBJ2-7 | TRBV5-1 | . | CASSLGPSTVEQYF | TGCGCCAGCAGCTTGGGGCCGTCTACGGTCGAGCAGTACTTC
. | TRBJ1-1 | TRBV7-9 | . | CASSLARRDTEAFF | TGTGCCAGCAGCTTAGCGCGCAGGGACACTGAAGCTTTCTTT
. | TRBJ1-1 | TRBV4-2 | TRBD1 | CASSQVRGQGSNTEAFF | TGTGCCAGCAGCCAAGTCAGGGGACAGGGGTCGAACACTGAAGCTTTCTTT
. | TRBJ2-3 | TRBV4-1 | TRBD2 | CASGGSGRSDTQYF | TGCGCCTCCGGGGGTAGCGGGAGGTCAGATACGCAGTATTTT
. | TRBJ2-7 | TRBV2 | . | CASSEARQVYEQYF | TGTGCCAGCAGTGAAGCCAGGCAAGTCTACGAGCAGTACTTC
. | TRBJ2-1 | TRBV7-8 | TRBD1 | CASSLRDRALNEQFF | TGTGCCAGCAGCTTACGGGACAGGGCCCTCAATGAGCAGTTCTTC
once | TRBJ2-5 | TRBV28 | TRBD1 | CASSPKGGWGETQYF | TGTGCCAGCAGTCCGAAAGGGGGCTGGGGGGAGACCCAGTACTTC
few | TRBJ2-7 | TRBV7-2 | . | CASSPYTAYEQYF | TGTGCCAGCAGCCCCTACACTGCCTACGAGCAGTACTTC
few | TRBJ1-1 | TRBV14 | . | CASSPDSLLEAFF | TGTGCCAGCAGCCCAGACAGTCTTCTTGAAGCTTTCTTT
once | TRBJ2-2 | TRBV14 | TRBD2 | CASTAGVGTGELFF | TGTGCCAGCACCGCGGGAGTCGGCACCGGGGAGCTGTTTTTT
once | TRBJ2-5 | TRBV29-1 | TRBD2 | CSLKRGQETQYF | TGCAGCCTCAAGCGGGGCCAAGAGACCCAGTACTTC
. | TRBJ1-1 | TRBV10-3 | . | CAISEMGDDTEAFF | TGTGCCATCAGTGAAATGGGGGACGACACTGAAGCTTTCTTT
. | TRBJ1-5 | TRBV19 | . | CASRLRDSNQPQHF | TGTGCCAGCCGCCTCCGGGATAGCAATCAGCCCCAGCATTTT
. | TRBJ1-2 | TRBV19 | . | CASSPGGGRTYGYTF | TGTGCCAGTAGTCCGGGGGGGGGTAGGACGTATGGCTACACCTTC